A selection of T cell receptor beta chains follows, all from one sample in a study of T cells after yellow fever vaccination. TCRdb used MiXCR to reprocess the 5' RACE reads, holding one entry per CDR3 protein. The sample comprises around 550,000 distinct CDR3 sequences, roughly 21% of which are singletons, and more than 13% rests with the top ten. Sequenced material: PBMCs, taken 15 days after the yellow fever booster vaccination. The source of these receptors is a man younger than 40 who received the YFV17D yellow fever vaccine. The CDR3 runs from the conserved cysteine through the conserved F or W. Fields, in order: clone size, D gene, V gene, CDR3 length, J gene, CDR3 protein, CDR3 DNA. D genes are given only for firm matches. Rows may omit the clone size; those that give it use once, few, many or a size class.

abundance: .
d_gene: .
v_gene: TRBV2
len: 14
j_gene: TRBJ2-2
CDR3aa: CASSERLNTGELFF
CDR3nt: TGTGCCAGCAGTGAAAGGCTGAACACCGGGGAGCTGTTTTTT

abundance: .
d_gene: TRBD2
v_gene: TRBV20-1
len: 11
j_gene: TRBJ2-7
CDR3aa: CSARGGPGQYF
CDR3nt: TGCAGTGCGCGGGGAGGGCCGGGGCAGTACTTC

abundance: .
d_gene: TRBD1
v_gene: TRBV25-1
len: 15
j_gene: TRBJ1-1
CDR3aa: CASSEVGTGYTEAFF
CDR3nt: TGTGCCAGCAGTGAAGTTGGGACAGGGTACACTGAAGCTTTCTTT

abundance: few
d_gene: .
v_gene: TRBV11-2
len: 14
j_gene: TRBJ2-7
CDR3aa: CASSKPGRAYEQYF
CDR3nt: TGTGCCAGCAGCAAACCGGGACGGGCCTACGAGCAGTACTTC

abundance: .
d_gene: TRBD2
v_gene: TRBV9
len: 19
j_gene: TRBJ2-1
CDR3aa: CASSVGVGEAGVSYNEQFF
CDR3nt: TGTGCCAGCAGCGTAGGGGTAGGGGAGGCGGGAGTATCCTACAATGAGCAGTTCTTC

abundance: .
d_gene: .
v_gene: TRBV15
len: 12
j_gene: TRBJ2-1
CDR3aa: CATSRDFQAQFF
CDR3nt: TGTGCCACCAGCAGAGATTTTCAGGCGCAGTTCTTC

abundance: few
d_gene: TRBD2
v_gene: TRBV10-3
len: 18
j_gene: TRBJ2-3
CDR3aa: CAISESTSGRANTDTQYF
CDR3nt: TGTGCCATCAGTGAGTCGACTAGCGGGAGGGCGAACACAGATACGCAGTATTTT

abundance: few
d_gene: .
v_gene: TRBV7-9
len: 15
j_gene: TRBJ2-7
CDR3aa: CASSLVTGRAYEQYF
CDR3nt: TGTGCCAGCAGCTTAGTTACGGGCCGGGCCTACGAGCAGTACTTC

abundance: .
d_gene: .
v_gene: TRBV19
len: 17
j_gene: TRBJ2-6
CDR3aa: CASYTTKHGSGANVLTF
CDR3nt: TGTGCCAGTTATACGACAAAGCATGGCTCTGGGGCCAACGTCCTGACTTTC

abundance: few
d_gene: .
v_gene: TRBV9
len: 15
j_gene: TRBJ2-1
CDR3aa: CASSVAPGTYNEQFF
CDR3nt: TGTGCCAGCAGCGTAGCCCCCGGGACCTATAATGAGCAGTTCTTC

abundance: .
d_gene: .
v_gene: TRBV18
len: 18
j_gene: TRBJ2-1
CDR3aa: CASSPQDSRDWRYNEQFF
CDR3nt: TGTGCCAGCTCACCACAGGATAGCAGGGACTGGCGGTACAATGAGCAGTTCTTC

abundance: .
d_gene: .
v_gene: TRBV12-3/TRBV12-4
len: 14
j_gene: TRBJ2-7
CDR3aa: CASSPGGVDYEQYF
CDR3nt: TGTGCCAGCAGTCCTGGGGGAGTGGACTACGAGCAGTACTTC

abundance: few
d_gene: .
v_gene: TRBV7-2
len: 15
j_gene: TRBJ2-5
CDR3aa: CASSQSGTSQETQYF
CDR3nt: TGTGCCAGCAGCCAGTCGGGGACCTCCCAAGAGACCCAGTACTTC

abundance: few
d_gene: .
v_gene: TRBV6-1
len: 16
j_gene: TRBJ2-7
CDR3aa: CASSRTLLIPSYEQYF
CDR3nt: TGTGCCAGCAGCCGAACCCTACTAATCCCATCCTACGAGCAGTACTTC

abundance: .
d_gene: .
v_gene: TRBV10-3
len: 15
j_gene: TRBJ2-3
CDR3aa: CAISASRTSTDTQYF
CDR3nt: TGTGCCATCAGTGCCTCCCGGACTAGCACAGATACGCAGTATTTT

abundance: .
d_gene: .
v_gene: TRBV20-1
len: 14
j_gene: TRBJ2-5
CDR3aa: CSAPPDFFLGTQYF
CDR3nt: TGCAGTGCCCCGCCGGACTTTTTTCTTGGGACCCAGTACTTC

abundance: few
d_gene: TRBD2
v_gene: TRBV6-1
len: 16
j_gene: TRBJ2-1
CDR3aa: CASRTILAGNYNEQFF
CDR3nt: TGTGCCAGCAGGACAATACTAGCGGGAAATTACAATGAGCAGTTCTTC

abundance: .
d_gene: .
v_gene: TRBV7-2
len: 14
j_gene: TRBJ2-1
CDR3aa: CACFRGDSYNEQFF
CDR3nt: TGTGCCTGCTTCCGGGGGGACAGCTACAATGAGCAGTTCTTC

abundance: few
d_gene: TRBD2
v_gene: TRBV6-4
len: 15
j_gene: TRBJ2-3
CDR3aa: CASSDSGMSTDTQYF
CDR3nt: TGTGCCAGCAGTGACAGCGGGATGAGCACAGATACGCAGTATTTT

abundance: few
d_gene: .
v_gene: TRBV5-1
len: 13
j_gene: TRBJ2-5
CDR3aa: CASSPQVVETQYF
CDR3nt: TGCGCCAGCAGCCCGCAGGTCGTGGAGACCCAGTACTTC

abundance: .
d_gene: TRBD2
v_gene: TRBV7-3
len: 15
j_gene: TRBJ2-1
CDR3aa: CASSLGLVDYNEQFF
CDR3nt: TGTGCCAGCAGCTTGGGACTAGTGGACTACAATGAGCAGTTCTTC

abundance: .
d_gene: .
v_gene: TRBV27
len: 17
j_gene: TRBJ1-1
CDR3aa: CASSLWGETKLTTEAFF
CDR3nt: TGTGCCAGCAGTTTATGGGGGGAGACGAAGCTTACCACTGAAGCTTTCTTT

abundance: .
d_gene: .
v_gene: TRBV3-1
len: 13
j_gene: TRBJ1-2
CDR3aa: CASSRDKIYGYTF
CDR3nt: TGTGCCAGCAGCCGGGACAAGATTTATGGCTACACCTTC

abundance: .
d_gene: TRBD2
v_gene: TRBV10-1
len: 16
j_gene: TRBJ2-2
CDR3aa: CASSKPGLADTGELFF
CDR3nt: TGCGCCAGTTCGAAGCCGGGACTAGCGGACACCGGGGAGCTGTTTTTT

abundance: .
d_gene: .
v_gene: TRBV10-3
len: 14
j_gene: TRBJ2-5
CDR3aa: CAISDGLPGETQYF
CDR3nt: TGTGCCATCAGTGATGGCCTCCCTGGGGAGACCCAGTACTTC

abundance: .
d_gene: .
v_gene: TRBV27
len: 16
j_gene: TRBJ2-3
CDR3aa: CASKRRPNPLTDTQYF
CDR3nt: TGTGCCAGCAAACGGAGGCCGAACCCCCTCACAGATACGCAGTATTTT

abundance: .
d_gene: .
v_gene: TRBV6-1
len: 14
j_gene: TRBJ1-1
CDR3aa: CASSPFLARSEAFF
CDR3nt: TGTGCCAGCAGCCCCTTTTTGGCGCGGAGCGAAGCTTTCTTT

abundance: few
d_gene: .
v_gene: TRBV7-9
len: 15
j_gene: TRBJ2-5
CDR3aa: CASSSGTGKGETQYF
CDR3nt: TGTGCCAGCAGCTCCGGTACAGGGAAGGGAGAGACCCAGTACTTC

abundance: .
d_gene: TRBD1
v_gene: TRBV9
len: 14
j_gene: TRBJ2-7
CDR3aa: CASSDAQGGHEQYF
CDR3nt: TGTGCCAGCAGCGACGCACAGGGGGGCCACGAGCAGTACTTC

abundance: .
d_gene: TRBD1
v_gene: TRBV29-1
len: 15
j_gene: TRBJ2-1
CDR3aa: CSVTMGDRGFDEQFF
CDR3nt: TGCAGCGTGACAATGGGGGACAGGGGCTTCGATGAGCAGTTCTTC

abundance: many
d_gene: .
v_gene: TRBV12-3/TRBV12-4
len: 13
j_gene: TRBJ2-2
CDR3aa: CASSSSVAGELFF
CDR3nt: TGTGCCAGCAGCTCAAGCGTCGCCGGGGAGCTGTTTTTT

abundance: .
d_gene: .
v_gene: TRBV2
len: 13
j_gene: TRBJ1-1
CDR3aa: CASSAERNTEAFF
CDR3nt: TGTGCCAGCAGCGCAGAGAGGAACACTGAAGCTTTCTTT

abundance: few
d_gene: TRBD1
v_gene: TRBV11-2
len: 19
j_gene: TRBJ2-1
CDR3aa: CASSKFGTGGRSSYNEQFF
CDR3nt: TGTGCCAGCAGCAAATTCGGGACAGGGGGCCGGAGCTCCTACAATGAGCAGTTCTTC

abundance: .
d_gene: .
v_gene: TRBV5-6
len: 16
j_gene: TRBJ2-3
CDR3aa: CSSSSQVRGYTDTQYF
CDR3nt: TGTTCCAGCAGCTCCCAGGTCCGGGGATACACAGATACGCAGTATTTT

abundance: .
d_gene: .
v_gene: TRBV7-8
len: 13
j_gene: TRBJ2-1
CDR3aa: CASRQTEIKEQFF
CDR3nt: TGTGCCAGCAGGCAAACGGAGATAAAGGAGCAGTTCTTC

abundance: .
d_gene: TRBD1
v_gene: TRBV15
len: 16
j_gene: TRBJ2-5
CDR3aa: CATSSGGQGSQETQYF
CDR3nt: TGTGCCACCAGCAGTGGAGGACAGGGTTCCCAAGAGACCCAGTACTTC

abundance: .
d_gene: TRBD2
v_gene: TRBV7-2
len: 15
j_gene: TRBJ2-2
CDR3aa: CASSTTSANTGELFF
CDR3nt: TGTGCCAGCAGCACAACTAGCGCCAACACCGGGGAGCTGTTTTTT

abundance: .
d_gene: .
v_gene: TRBV19
len: 13
j_gene: TRBJ1-1
CDR3aa: CASSIRTNTEAFF
CDR3nt: TGTGCCAGTAGTATCCGTACGAACACTGAAGCTTTCTTT

abundance: few
d_gene: .
v_gene: TRBV9
len: 16
j_gene: TRBJ2-3
CDR3aa: CASSVNGGGSTDTQYF
CDR3nt: TGTGCCAGCAGCGTAAACGGCGGAGGGAGCACAGATACGCAGTATTTT

abundance: few
d_gene: TRBD1
v_gene: TRBV5-1
len: 14
j_gene: TRBJ2-5
CDR3aa: CASRSTGAGETQYF
CDR3nt: TGCGCCAGCAGATCGACAGGGGCGGGAGAGACCCAGTACTTC

abundance: few
d_gene: TRBD2
v_gene: TRBV6-5
len: 15
j_gene: TRBJ2-7
CDR3aa: CASSYSSGRNYEQYF
CDR3nt: TGTGCCAGCAGTTACTCTAGCGGGAGGAACTACGAGCAGTACTTC

abundance: .
d_gene: .
v_gene: TRBV25-1
len: 10
j_gene: TRBJ1-1
CDR3aa: CATKGTEAFF
CDR3nt: TGTGCCACCAAGGGAACTGAAGCTTTCTTT

abundance: .
d_gene: .
v_gene: TRBV6-1
len: 15
j_gene: TRBJ2-1
CDR3aa: CASGDGPIGVGGQFF
CDR3nt: TGTGCCAGCGGTGACGGGCCTATCGGCGTGGGCGGGCAGTTCTTC

abundance: .
d_gene: TRBD1
v_gene: TRBV5-4
len: 15
j_gene: TRBJ2-7
CDR3aa: CASSLALGTDSGQYF
CDR3nt: TGTGCCAGCAGCTTGGCCCTCGGGACAGACTCCGGGCAGTACTTC

abundance: few
d_gene: .
v_gene: TRBV20-1
len: 15
j_gene: TRBJ2-2
CDR3aa: CSARDSGRGTGELFF
CDR3nt: TGCAGTGCTAGAGATTCGGGAAGGGGCACCGGGGAGCTGTTTTTT

abundance: few
d_gene: TRBD2
v_gene: TRBV5-1
len: 18
j_gene: TRBJ2-1
CDR3aa: CASSLGLAGRPGYNEQFF
CDR3nt: TGCGCCAGCAGCTTGGGACTAGCGGGAAGACCAGGATACAATGAGCAGTTCTTC

abundance: .
d_gene: .
v_gene: TRBV20-1
len: 11
j_gene: TRBJ2-1
CDR3aa: CSASIGNEQFF
CDR3nt: TGCAGTGCTAGTATCGGAAATGAGCAGTTCTTC

abundance: few
d_gene: .
v_gene: TRBV7-2
len: 13
j_gene: TRBJ2-7
CDR3aa: CASRRTPTYEQYF
CDR3nt: TGTGCCAGCAGACGGACTCCTACCTACGAGCAGTACTTC

abundance: .
d_gene: TRBD2
v_gene: TRBV9
len: 16
j_gene: TRBJ2-3
CDR3aa: CASSVVRAGGTDTQYF
CDR3nt: TGTGCCAGCAGCGTAGTTCGAGCGGGAGGGACAGATACGCAGTATTTT

abundance: .
d_gene: .
v_gene: TRBV7-2
len: 15
j_gene: TRBJ2-2
CDR3aa: CASSLGTLFTGELFF
CDR3nt: TGTGCCAGCAGCTTGGGGACCCTCTTCACCGGGGAGCTGTTTTTT

abundance: .
d_gene: .
v_gene: TRBV4-2
len: 15
j_gene: TRBJ2-5
CDR3aa: CASSQDGGLQETQYF
CDR3nt: TGTGCCAGCAGCCAAGACGGGGGCCTCCAAGAGACCCAGTACTTC

abundance: .
d_gene: .
v_gene: TRBV20-1
len: 15
j_gene: TRBJ2-7
CDR3aa: CSVGSVGGSGYEQYF
CDR3nt: TGCAGTGTTGGAAGCGTAGGCGGATCCGGGTACGAGCAGTACTTC

abundance: few
d_gene: .
v_gene: TRBV6-5
len: 12
j_gene: TRBJ2-4
CDR3aa: CASWGSKNIQYF
CDR3nt: TGTGCCAGCTGGGGGTCAAAAAACATTCAGTACTTC

abundance: few
d_gene: TRBD2
v_gene: TRBV20-1
len: 16
j_gene: TRBJ2-1
CDR3aa: CSASSRGTSGLNEQFF
CDR3nt: TGCAGTGCTAGTTCCCGGGGGACTAGCGGCCTCAATGAGCAGTTCTTC

abundance: .
d_gene: TRBD1
v_gene: TRBV6-2/TRBV6-3
len: 20
j_gene: TRBJ2-2
CDR3aa: CASSYSRDRVAGIWTGELFF
CDR3nt: TGTGCCAGCAGTTACTCCAGGGACAGGGTAGCGGGCATTTGGACCGGGGAGCTGTTTTTT

abundance: .
d_gene: .
v_gene: TRBV29-1
len: 13
j_gene: TRBJ2-7
CDR3aa: CSVRHSSSGEQYF
CDR3nt: TGCAGCGTCCGACACAGTTCTTCCGGCGAGCAGTACTTC

abundance: few
d_gene: TRBD2
v_gene: TRBV24-1
len: 17
j_gene: TRBJ2-1
CDR3aa: CATSDSPSGSSYNEQFF
CDR3nt: TGTGCCACCAGTGACAGCCCTAGCGGGAGCTCCTACAATGAGCAGTTCTTC